The rows below give T cell receptor beta chains drawn from one sample of a study of blood T cell repertoires in COVID-19. Generated by immunoSEQ multiplex PCR, the TCRdb table keeps only in-frame clones and is missing some. Altogether 220,000 or so clones are present, around nine tenths being singletons, with the ten largest covering roughly 14%. The sample was PBMCs or T cells enriched from blood (not recorded which). These receptors were collected from a woman in her forties or fifties with acute COVID-19. CDR3s include the opening cysteine and the closing phenylalanine or tryptophan. D genes are given only for firm matches. Only part of the rows carry a size: once, few, many, or a class if the clone is expanded.

d_call	clone_size	v_call	j_call	cdr3_nt	cdr3_aa
-	-	TRBV29-1	TRBJ2-1	TGCAGCGTTTGGGACTCGAGCTCCTACAATGAGCAGTTCTTC	CSVWDSSSYNEQFF
TRBD1	-	TRBV4-1	TRBJ1-1	TGCGCCAGCAGCCAAGAAGGGACAGGGGTGAACACTGAAGCTTTCTTT	CASSQEGTGVNTEAFF
-	-	TRBV19	TRBJ2-5	TGTGCCACCGCCGGGACTCCGGGCCCCCAAGAGACCCAGTACTTC	CATAGTPGPQETQYF
-	-	TRBV7-9	TRBJ1-2	TGTGCCAGCAGCGCGACACGCTCAACTAACTATGGCTACACCTTC	CASSATRSTNYGYTF
TRBD2	-	TRBV19	TRBJ2-1	TGTGCCACTGAGCGGGAGAGGAATGAGCAGTTCTTC	CATERERNEQFF
-	once	TRBV4-2	TRBJ2-5	TGTGCCAGCAGCCTCACCGGGAGCATCCAAGAGACCCAGTACTTC	CASSLTGSIQETQYF
TRBD1	-	TRBV6-1	TRBJ2-1	TGTGCCAGCAGTGATAAGGGGGCGGCCTACAATGAGCAGTTCTTC	CASSDKGAAYNEQFF
TRBD1	-	TRBV27	TRBJ1-6	TGTGCCAGCCGAGGGGGACAGTTTAATTCACCCCTCCACTTT	CASRGGQFNSPLHF
TRBD1	-	TRBV6-6	TRBJ1-2	TGTGCCAGCAGTTCATATCAGGGGGCGGCGTACACCTTC	CASSSYQGAAYTF
-	-	TRBV18	TRBJ2-1	TGTGCCAGCTCACGTAGCATCGACAGAGTCACCTACAATGAGCAGTTCTTC	CASSRSIDRVTYNEQFF
TRBD1	-	TRBV6-6	TRBJ2-7	TGTGCCAGCAGTCTCTCCGGGACAGGGGGCTTTGAGCAGTACTTC	CASSLSGTGGFEQYF
-	-	TRBV5-1	TRBJ2-7	TGCGCCAGCAGCCCGATGGATACAGGGTTTGCTAACGAGCAGTACTTC	CASSPMDTGFANEQYF
TRBD2	once	TRBV4-3	TRBJ2-2	TGCGCCAGCAGCCTCGCTAGCGGGAGCACCGGGGAGCTGTTTTTT	CASSLASGSTGELFF
TRBD1	-	TRBV27	TRBJ1-2	TGTGCCAGCAGTTCTAAGCAGACAGGGGAACGTTATGGCTACACCTTC	CASSSKQTGERYGYTF
-	-	TRBV15	TRBJ1-4	TGTGCCACCAGCAGAAACAGGGTTAGGGCTAATGAAAAACTGTTTTTT	CATSRNRVRANEKLFF
TRBD1	-	TRBV28	TRBJ2-3	TGTGCCAGCAGGGACACCATCGATCGGGACAGGGGGCCCACAGATACGCAGTATTTT	CASRDTIDRDRGPTDTQYF
-	-	TRBV10-2	TRBJ1-1	TGCGCCAGCGGGCAGGGTGGTCATATAATTGAAGCTTTCTTT	CASGQGGHIIEAFF
TRBD1	-	TRBV2	TRBJ2-6	TGTGCCAGCAGTGGACAGGGAATAACGGGGGCCAACGTCCTGACTTTC	CASSGQGITGANVLTF
-	-	TRBV28	TRBJ1-5	TGTGCCAGCAGTTTGGGGGCGAGAAATCAGCCCCAGCATTTT	CASSLGARNQPQHF
TRBD1	-	TRBV5-6	TRBJ2-7	TGTGCCAGCAGCTCAACAGGGGGTAGGGCTTACGAGCAGTACTTC	CASSSTGGRAYEQYF
TRBD2	-	TRBV5-1	TRBJ2-7	TGCGCCAGCAGCTCCTCGAAGCGGGAGGGCCGATACGAGCAGTACTTC	CASSSSKREGRYEQYF
-	-	TRBV7-8	TRBJ1-2	TGTGCCAGCAGCCCCCGTACAGGGACGCATGGCTACACCTTC	CASSPRTGTHGYTF
-	-	TRBV19	TRBJ1-5	TGTGCCACGTACCGCGGGGGCAATCAGCCCCAGCATTTT	CATYRGGNQPQHF
TRBD1	-	TRBV6-2/TRBV6-3	TRBJ2-1	TGTGCCAGCAGTTGGGACAGGGCGGATGAGCAGTTCTTC	CASSWDRADEQFF
-	-	TRBV28	TRBJ1-1	TGTGCCAGCAGGAACTCGGAAGCTTTCTTT	CASRNSEAFF
TRBD2	-	TRBV4-1	TRBJ2-7	TGCGCCAGCAGCAGATTACTAGCGGGGGACTACGAGCAGTACTTC	CASSRLLAGDYEQYF
TRBD1	-	TRBV18	TRBJ2-7	TGTGCCAGCTCATCCCCGTCAGGACAGGTATCCTACGAGCAGTACTTC	CASSSPSGQVSYEQYF
TRBD1	-	TRBV3-1/TRBV3-2	TRBJ2-7	TGTGCCAGCAGCCAGACACAGGGGCGAGGTGGCGAGCAGTACTTC	CASSQTQGRGGEQYF
-	-	TRBV30	TRBJ2-7	TGTGCCTGGAGTTTCGTTCGGAGGGGCACCTACGAGCAGTACTTC	CAWSFVRRGTYEQYF